The next 18 T cell receptor delta chains were all read from a single sample in a study of γδ T cells in repeated Plasmodium falciparum infection. Gammadelta T cells were flow-sorted from PBMC into Vgamma9/Vdelta2+ and Vdelta2-negative populations for bulk analysis. TCRdb reprocessed the multiplex PCR reads through CATT. The data hold tens of thousands of delta-chain clones, with over 1.5% observed a single time. Sequencing was performed on gamma-delta T cells from blood. These receptor sequences come from a pool of human donors (malaria-infected and uninfected, not separated).

This clone has ten or more counts. The translation of this DNA and the TCRdb protein of a much larger clone differ at residue 13, probably owing to a read error; the protein shown here is translated from the DNA. V and J are TRDV3 and TRDJ1, with 9 bases lining up with TRDD3. With V trimmed by 4 bases and J by 0 bases, 27 bases remained unmatched. Germline CDR1 reads TVYSNPD; CDR2 reads GDNSRS (reference sequence). This CDR3 is built from 21 residues. Here the CDR3 reads CASTSSLRYTGGHGYTDKLIF. The CDR3 bases are TGTGCCTCCACATCTTCCTTACGGTACACTGGGGGACACGGTTACACCGATAAACTCATCTTT.

With regard to this clone: Translating this DNA gives a protein that differs at residue 18 from the TCRdb one, which belongs to a much larger clone; a read error is likely, and the protein shown is this translation. V and J are TRDV1 and TRDJ1; TRDD3 matches 12 bases. No J gene was available from TCRdb, and it was assigned here by a germline match of the DNA. Germline V gene sequence: CDR1 TSWWSYY, CDR2 QGS. V lost 3 bases to trimming and J lost 0 bases; unmatched junction nucleotides: 32. The CDR3 has 26 residues. Written as DNA, the CDR3 is TGTGCTCTTGGGGACCGATTCTTCCCACGTCTTGGACTGGGGGATACCTCCTTCCTTTACACCGATAAACTCATCTTT. Translating gives CALGDRFFPRLGLGDTSFLYTDKLIF.

Regarding this clone: This likely reflects a read error, since a far larger clone is one base away. The sample holds other DNA sequences that translate to the same CDR3. The chain combines TRDV1 with TRDJ1; the match to TRDD3 covers 7 bases. The J gene, missing from TCRdb, was assigned here through DNA to germline matching. CDR1 is TSWWSYY, CDR2 QGS, per germline. The V gene end was trimmed by 3 bases and the J gene end by 0 bases; junction bases not matched to a gene: 16. The CDR3 runs 19 residues. In nucleotides, the CDR3 is TGTGCTCTTGGGGAGCCCTCCGGGGGATCCCCTCCACACACCGATAAACTCATCTTT. Its protein is CALGEPSGGSPPHTDKLIF.

This clone showed up just a few times. This could be a read error, since a much larger clone is one nucleotide away. This same CDR3 is encoded by further DNA sequences in the sample. The chain recombines TRDV1 with TRDJ1; possibly TRDD2 for D (5 bases). V was clipped by 3 bases and J by 5 bases, with 25 bases between them. The CDR3 sequence is 18 residues long. Per the germline V gene, CDR1 is TSWWSYY and CDR2 is QGS. Here the CDR3 reads CALGDLSPIPLAADKLIF. CDR3 sequence (DNA): TGTGCTCTTGGGGACCTTAGTCCAATTCCTTTGGCGGCGGATAAACTCATCTTT.

This clone showed up many times. The TCRdb protein, from a much larger clone, departs from this DNA's translation at residue 5, likely by read error; the protein shown derives from the DNA. The DNA for the CDR3 is TGTGCTCTTGGGGGATTCGGCATTTTCTGGGGGATCTTCACCGATAAACTCATCTTT. Its translation is CALGGFGIFWGIFTDKLIF. V usage is TRDV1 and J usage is TRDJ1; 9 bases agree with TRDD3. Matching the DNA to germline supplied the J gene, which TCRdb does not give. The germline V gene has CDR1 TSWWSYY and CDR2 QGS. V trimming: 4 bases; J trimming: 1 base; junction bases outside the gene matches: 16. The CDR3 has 19 amino acids.

About this clone: A read error is likely here: a far larger clone is one base away. At the DNA level, this CDR3 is encoded by other sequences in the same sample as well. CDR3 loop: CACDRTGGSETDKLIF. The CDR3 DNA follows: TGTGCCTGCGACCGTACTGGGGGATCTGAAACCGATAAACTCATCTTT. The chain joins TRDV2 to TRDJ1; 10 nucleotides align to TRDD3. The J gene, not given by TCRdb, was assigned here from a germline match of the nucleotide sequence. V was clipped by 7 bases and J by 2 bases; unmatched bases: 12. Germline V gene sequence: CDR1 GEAIGNYY, CDR2 EKD. CDR3 length equals 16 residues.

This clone was observed at least ten times. This DNA's translation differs at residue 8 from TCRdb's protein, which comes from a much larger clone; a read error is likely, and the protein shown is translated from the DNA. Here the CDR3 reads CALGELGLYTDKLIF. The DNA for the CDR3 is TGTGCTCTTGGGGAATTGGGGCTTTACACCGATAAACTCATCTTT. J is TRDJ1 and V is TRDV1, with a weak D call TRDD3 (5 bases). V was pared by 2 bases and J by 0 bases, with 10 bases between. Germline assignment: CDR1 TSWWSYY and CDR2 QGS. This CDR3 region has 15 residues.

This clone turned up a few times. TCRdb assigns this DNA the protein of a much larger clone, which departs from its translation at residue 6; this likely reflects a read error, and the protein shown comes from translating the DNA. This chain connects TRDV1 to TRDJ1, with 7 positions matching TRDD2. Because TCRdb records no J gene, it was assigned here through a match of the DNA to germline. The CDR3 consists of 20 residues. The germline V gene has CDR1 TSWWSYY and CDR2 QGS. The CDR3 DNA is TGTGCTCTTGGGGGGACCCCCTTCCTTCTCAACAGGGGTGTCACCCATAAACTCATCTTT. This gives the protein CALGGTPFLLNRGVTHKLIF.

This clone was detected a few times. The TCRdb protein, from a much larger clone, departs from this DNA's translation at residue 5, likely by read error; the protein shown derives from the DNA. The J gene is TRDJ1, the V gene TRDV1; D is ambiguous. No J gene is reported in TCRdb; it was inferred here by comparing the DNA with germline. The CDR3 is made up of 14 amino acids. Germline values: CDR1 TSWWSYY, CDR2 QGS. V was cut by 5 bases and J by 0 bases, with 10 bases left in between. The CDR3 reads CALGTPKNTDKLIF. CDR3 in DNA: TGTGCTCTTGGGACACCCAAAAACACCGATAAACTCATCTTT.

Details on this clone: TCRdb lists the protein of a much larger clone for this DNA, which differs at residue 12, so this is likely a read error; the protein given here is translated from the DNA itself. This sequence joins TRDV1 and TRDJ1, with TRDD3 as a possible D gene (6 bases). Here the J gene was assigned by germline matching of the DNA, as TCRdb has none. The CDR3 runs 21 residues. Germline lookup yields CDR1 TSWWSYY and CDR2 QGS. V was cut by 1 base and J by 10 bases, with 37 bases left in between. This CDR3 reads CALGERERLHSDGGELPGLIF. The DNA of the CDR3 is TGTGCTCTTGGGGAACGAGAGCGCCTACATTCGGACGGGGGGGAACTGCCCGGACTCATCTTT.

This clone showed up many times. It may be a read error: a sequence one base away is much more abundant. The genes are TRDV1 and TRDJ1; 10 nucleotides agree with TRDD3. V lost 1 base and J lost 5; bases outside the gene matches: 19. This CDR3 has 20 residues. The V gene's germline CDR1 is TSWWSYY and CDR2 QGS. CDR3 nucleotide sequence: TGTGCTCTTGGGGAACCCTACCCAAACCTCTACCGGGGGATACGAGATAAACTCATCTTT. Translating gives CALGEPYPNLYRGIRDKLIF.

With regard to this clone: A far larger clone is off by one base, so a read error is likely. The sample contains more than one DNA sequence encoding this CDR3. The chain is built from TRDV3 and TRDJ1, with D maybe TRDD2 (6 bases). Germline V gives CDR1 TVYSNPD, CDR2 GDNSRS (reference sequence). The CDR3 contains 19 residues. DNA of the CDR3: TGTGCCTTGCCGGCCTTCCCCCCTTGGATCCCCTCGTACACTGATAAACTCATCTTT. It translates to CALPAFPPWIPSYTDKLIF.

This clone appeared a few times. TCRdb's entry gives the protein of a much larger clone, which mismatches this DNA's translation at residue 18, likely from a read error; the protein reported here is translated from the DNA. This sequence joins TRDV1 and TRDJ1, with 12 bases identical to TRDD3. TCRdb offers no J gene call, so here the DNA was matched to germline to obtain one. CDR1 and CDR2 (germline): TSWWSYY, QGS. J gave up 4 bases and V 4 bases, and 28 bases lay outside the gene matches. This CDR3 has 23 amino acids. The CDR3 nucleotides read TGTGCTCTTGGGGCACCTCCTACGGGCATACTGGGGGATACCAATCTTTGCATCGATAAACTCATCTTT. Residues: CALGAPPTGILGDTNLCIDKLIF.

This clone was observed many times. A read error likely explains this, since a far larger clone differs by one base. Within the sample, other DNA sequences also encode this same CDR3. The CDR3 sequence: CACDRVPGVGSPDKLIF. CDR3 sequence (DNA): TGTGCCTGTGACCGGGTTCCCGGGGTGGGGTCCCCCGATAAGCTCATCTTT. This rearrangement joins TRDV2 to TRDJ1, with D possibly TRDD3 on 5 matching bases. Germline V gene data show CDR1 as GEAIGNYY and CDR2 as EKD. The CDR3 covers 17 residues.

Remarks on this clone: The protein that TCRdb holds for this DNA derives from a much larger clone and differs from the translated DNA at residue 19, which likely indicates a read error; the protein shown here is translated from the DNA. V and J are TRDV1 and TRDJ1, with 8 bases matching TRDD3. CDR3 length equals 20 residues. Germline V gives CDR1 TSWWSYY, CDR2 QGS. CDR3 in amino acids: CALGESLYWGIPKTYDKLTF. The CDR3 DNA is TGTGCTCTTGGGGAATCATTGTATTGGGGGATCCCCAAGACTTACGATAAACTCACCTTT.

This clone ranks as medium-sized. One end of the junction does not line up with germline, which may come from a read error. The sample has other DNA sequences that encode this CDR3 too. V gene TRDV1 combines with J gene TRDJ1; TRDD3 matches at 8 bases. The CDR3 is 27 residues long. Germline CDR1 is TSWWSYY and CDR2 is QGS. DNA of the CDR3: TGTGCTCTTGAGGAACTAGTATTTTGTCTCCTAGGCCCCCCAACTGGGGGTCCTACTTTGTACACCGATAAACTCATCTTT. It is translated as CALEELVFCLLGPPTGGPTLYTDKLIF.

This clone was observed a handful of times. The amino acid sequence in TCRdb belongs to a much larger clone and departs from this DNA's translation at residue 9, likely a sequencing read error; the sequence shown is translated from the DNA. The chain employs TRDV2 and TRDJ1, with D possibly being TRDD3 (6 bases). Germline matching of the DNA provided the J gene here, since TCRdb leaves it blank. V lost 0 bases, J lost 0 bases, and 22 bases lay in between. From germline, CDR1 is GEAIGNYY and CDR2 EKD. This CDR3 is 19 amino acids long. The DNA of the CDR3 is TGTGCCTGTGACACCGGGATGGGGGGTACGGATTCGTACACCGATAAACTCATCTTT. Translated: CACDTGMGGTDSYTDKLIF.

This clone turned up a few times. TCRdb assigns this DNA the protein of a much larger clone, which departs from its translation at residue 17; this likely reflects a read error, and the protein shown comes from translating the DNA. This sequence joins TRDV1 and TRDJ3; D is perhaps TRDD3 (5 bases). The CDR3 covers 20 residues. Germline lookup yields CDR1 TSWWSYY and CDR2 QGS. In DNA, the CDR3 is TGTGCTCTTGGGGAACTAGGTTGCCCCCTCCAAACCTGGGACACCCGACGGATGTTTTTC. Amino acid sequence: CALGELGCPLQTWDTRRMFF.